Here is one TCR beta chain with its context. Its target is not known. This sample was included in a study of T cells in Graves' hyperthyroidism and ophthalmopathy. Amplification targeted TCR beta CDR3 regions from RNA transcripts. In the first-round RT-PCR of the TCR CDR3, the HTBI primer set was used. TCRdb itself ran the multiplex PCR reads through MiXCR, one entry per CDR3 protein. The sample holds about 640,000 distinct CDR3 sequences, more than 20% seen once. An approximately 10 ml volume of fresh peripheral blood provided the PBMCs. Broader study findings: In simple terms, a model built on 13 V-J features told ophthalmopathy apart from stable hyperthyroidism. Most clonotypes expanded in the thyroid (above 0.001) were also present in blood.

The V segment lost 11 bases and the J segment 8 bases; nucleotides outside the gene matches: 11. The germline V gene has CDR1 ENHRY and CDR2 SYGVKD. The CDR3 totals 13 residues. Material: blood. The chain joins TRBV10-3 to TRBJ2-1; 8 nucleotides match TRBD2. The clonotype was recovered from a man aged 25 to 40 with Graves' ophthalmopathy. CDR3 DNA sequence: TGTGCCGCTTCTAGCGGGCAAAGGGATGAGCAGTTCTTC. This encodes CAASSGQRDEQFF.